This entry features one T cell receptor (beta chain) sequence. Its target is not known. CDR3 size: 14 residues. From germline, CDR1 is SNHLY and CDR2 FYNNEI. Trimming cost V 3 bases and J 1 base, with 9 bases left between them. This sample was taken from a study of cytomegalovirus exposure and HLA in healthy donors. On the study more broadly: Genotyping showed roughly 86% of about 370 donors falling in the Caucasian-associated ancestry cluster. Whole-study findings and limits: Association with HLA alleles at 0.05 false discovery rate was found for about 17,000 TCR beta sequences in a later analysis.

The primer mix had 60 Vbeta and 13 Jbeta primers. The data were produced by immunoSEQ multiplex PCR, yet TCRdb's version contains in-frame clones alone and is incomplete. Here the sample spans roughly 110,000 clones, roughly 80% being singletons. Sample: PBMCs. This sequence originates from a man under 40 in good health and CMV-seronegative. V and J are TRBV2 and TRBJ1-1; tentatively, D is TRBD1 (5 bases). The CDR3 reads CASSDRGGNTEAFF. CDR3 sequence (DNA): TGTGCCAGCAGTGACCGGGGGGGGAACACTGAAGCTTTCTTT.